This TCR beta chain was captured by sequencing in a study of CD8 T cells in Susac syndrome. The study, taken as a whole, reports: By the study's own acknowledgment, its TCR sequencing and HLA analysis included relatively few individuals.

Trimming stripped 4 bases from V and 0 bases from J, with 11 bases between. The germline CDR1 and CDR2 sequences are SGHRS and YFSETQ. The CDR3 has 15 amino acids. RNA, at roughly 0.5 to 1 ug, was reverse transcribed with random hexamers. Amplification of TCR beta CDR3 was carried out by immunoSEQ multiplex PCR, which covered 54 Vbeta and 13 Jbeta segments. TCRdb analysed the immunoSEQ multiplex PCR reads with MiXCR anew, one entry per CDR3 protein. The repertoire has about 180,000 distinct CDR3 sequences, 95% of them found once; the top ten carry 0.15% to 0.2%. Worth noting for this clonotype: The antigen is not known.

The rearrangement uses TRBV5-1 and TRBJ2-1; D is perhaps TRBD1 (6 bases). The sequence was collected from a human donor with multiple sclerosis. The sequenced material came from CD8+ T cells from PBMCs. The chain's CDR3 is CASSTNRDSYNEQFF. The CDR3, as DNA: TGCGCCAGCAGCACCAACAGGGACTCCTACAATGAGCAGTTCTTC.